This entry concerns a single T cell receptor (beta chain). This clonotype was picked up a small number of times. The clone's antigen remains unknown. No base qualities exist here, and no much larger clone lies one base off it. The data were taken from a study of CD8 T cells in ankylosing spondylitis (TCRdb year 2017). In the study overall: The study set out to find disease-linked TCR variants by profiling T cell receptor beta repertoires in ankylosing spondylitis patients and healthy donors. The full study cohort comprised around 23 ankylosing spondylitis patients and about a hundred healthy donors. Peripheral blood samples were taken, and synovial fluid was additionally collected from ankylosing spondylitis patients. Broader findings and caveats from the paper: The disease-linked clones were reported as significantly enriched in matched synovial fluid samples from ankylosing spondylitis patients. The disease-linked clones showed a CD8+ phenotype and occurred at relatively low frequencies in peripheral blood. Some motif variants had previously been reported in the synovial fluid and blood of reactive arthritis patients, which suggests shared mechanisms of disease initiation. Blood from ankylosing spondylitis patients appeared to be characterized by a TCR beta motif made up of several highly homologous amino acid variants.

The CDR3 has 15 amino acids, counting the end cysteine and phenylalanine. Kept here is only the CDR3 DNA, which spans 45 bases and is read in frame from base 1. Relative to germline, V is 3 bases shorter and J is 0 bases shorter, with 9 bases between their ends. Looking up the germline V gene yields CDR1 SGHNT and CDR2 YENEEA. TCRdb lists the instrument as Illumina HiSeq 2500. Quantitative 5'-RACE with molecular barcodes was used to prepare TCR beta libraries. Concerning the study's data processing: A new computational method, built on a probabilistic model of VDJ rearrangement, was used to identify disease-linked TCR variants. The public sequencing data were trimmed at Q25 with fastp and processed into clonotypes with MiXCR by TCRdb, which kept only in-frame beta chains. Every entry covers one CDR3 protein and lists the most common genes and DNA from its rows. These V and J calls are TCRdb output, not the study's own analysis. The sample table lists roughly 470,000 distinct CDR3 sequences, 25% to 30% of them with a count of one. Clones ranked in the top ten supply roughly 0.9% of the sample.

Sequencing was done on a sample of blood, either unsorted or a sorted T cell fraction (not recorded which). This TCR derives from a male donor with ankylosing spondylitis. This sequence uses TRBV11-3 and TRBJ2-1; the D region possibly corresponds to TRBD2 (5 bases align). The bases are TGTGCCAGCAGCTTTAGCGTTAGCTCCTACAATGAGCAGTTCTTC. Its protein is CASSFSVSSYNEQFF.